The 15 T cell receptor beta chains given below trace back to one sample, sequenced in a study of Graves' ophthalmopathy and Graves' hyperthyroidism. RNA transcripts were the source from which TCR beta CDR3 regions were amplified. HTBI primers were used in a first-round RT-PCR, which preceded a second-round multiplex PCR. TCRdb ran MiXCR on the multiplex PCR reads and lists one entry per CDR3 protein. The table records under 800,000 distinct CDR3 sequences, around a fifth of them present only once. The sequenced sample consisted of peripheral blood. These receptor sequences come from a woman under 30 with stable Graves' hyperthyroidism. Some clones in this sample may be carry-over from other donors' samples.

The V and J genes are TRBV11-1 and TRBJ1-1, with a tentative D call TRBD1 (5 bases). Germline CDR1 and CDR2: SGHAT and FQDESV (reference sequence). The CDR3 has 17 amino acids. Trimming removed 4 bases at V and 1 base at J, with 19 bases between. The CDR3 DNA is TGTGCCAGCAGCTCAGTCGACAGCACGGGGGGGAACACTGAAGCTTTCTTT. This sequence encodes CASSSVDSTGGNTEAFF.

Ten or more counts support this clonotype. This chain uses TRBV6-1 with TRBJ1-1; D call uncertain. The CDR3 length is 15 residues. Germline V CDR1 and CDR2: MNHNS, SASEGT. V was pared by 1 base and J by 1 base, with 10 bases between. CDR3 protein: CASSEVGWGNTEAFF. Here the CDR3 DNA reads TGTGCCAGCAGTGAAGTGGGGTGGGGGAACACTGAAGCTTTCTTT.

In its sample, this clonotype was seen a few times. The genes are TRBV12-3 or TRBV12-4 and TRBJ1-6, with 8 bases fitting TRBD1. The J segment lost 7 bases and the V segment lost 5 bases, leaving 4 bases of the junction unmatched. CDR3 length equals 14 residues. Here the CDR3 reads CASSQGAGNSPLHF. The CDR3 DNA follows: TGTGCCAGCAGTCAGGGGGCGGGAAATTCACCCCTCCACTTT.

J is TRBJ2-4 and V is TRBV28; the match to TRBD2 covers 7 bases. Germline V CDR1 and CDR2: MDHEN, SYDVKM. CDR3 length: 16 amino acids. Trimming cost V 5 bases and J 0 bases; bases outside gene matches: 7. In nucleotides, the CDR3 is TGTGCCAGCAGTGAAGCGGGGCACCTAGCCAAAAACATTCAGTACTTC. Translated: CASSEAGHLAKNIQYF.

This clonotype is a singleton in its sample. V usage is TRBV27 and J usage is TRBJ1-5; D is uncertain. The CDR3 spans 14 residues. With 5 bases removed from V and 4 bases from J, the gap between germline ends came to 12 bases. From germline, CDR1 is MNHEY and CDR2 SMNVEV (reference sequence). CDR3 sequence (DNA): TGTGCCAGCAGTACGGCGGGAATTAATCAGCCCCAGCATTTT. As protein: CASSTAGINQPQHF.

For this clonotype: This CDR3 fails to terminate in the conserved phenylalanine or tryptophan, so it likely reflects a read error. The rearrangement joins TRBV11-1 to TRBJ2-5; possible D gene TRBD2, 5 bases. This CDR3 comprises 12 residues. Deletions cut 3 bases from V and 4 bases from J, with 6 bases between. The germline CDR1 and CDR2 sequences are SGHAT and FQDESV (reference sequence). The CDR3 loop is CASSLEAETQYY. For the CDR3, the DNA is TGTGCCAGCAGCTTGGAGGCAGAGACCCAGTACTAC.

A remark on this clonotype: The junction shows a germline mismatch at one end, possibly a read error. V is TRBV28 and J is TRBJ1-5; D may be TRBD1 (5 bases). Germline loops: CDR1 MDHEN, CDR2 SYDVKM. This CDR3 is 14 amino acids long. CDR3 DNA sequence: TGTGTCAGCAGTCCAGGGAGGGGCAATCAGCCCCAGCATTTT. Translated, it gives CVSSPGRGNQPQHF.

V usage is TRBV29-1 and J usage is TRBJ1-5; D may be TRBD1 (5 bases). The CDR3 is 13 residues long. The ends were cut back, 4 bases at V and 2 bases at J, with 9 bases in the middle. Germline lookup yields CDR1 SQVTM and CDR2 ANQGSEA. The CDR3 DNA is TGCAGCGTTGGGACAACAGGCAATCAGCCCCAGCATTTT. Translated: CSVGTTGNQPQHF.

This clonotype was seen repeatedly, ten times or more. The J gene is TRBJ1-5, the V gene TRBV2, with D uncertain. This CDR3 is 13 amino acids long. V was shortened by 2 bases and J by 4 bases, with 6 bases between the two germline ends. Germline CDR1 reads SNHLY; CDR2 reads FYNNEI. In DNA, the CDR3 is TGTGCCAGCAGTGAACACAGAAATCAGCCCCAGCATTTT. Translating it yields CASSEHRNQPQHF. Drawing the rest from reference TRBV2 and TRBJ1-5, the complete variable domain is EPEVTQTPSHQVTQMGQEVILRCVPISNHLYFYWYRQILGQKVEFLVSFYNNEISEKSEIFDDQFSVERPDGSNFTLKIRSTKLEDSAMYFCASSEHRNQPQHFGDGTRLSIL.

The chain combines TRBV18 with TRBJ1-1, with 8 positions matching TRBD1. The length of the CDR3 is 15 residues. Germline CDR1 and CDR2: KGHSH and LQKENI. Trimming took 4 bases from V and 5 from J; bases not matched to a gene: 9. The CDR3 reads CASSLFGDRGTEAFF. CDR3 in DNA: TGTGCCAGCTCACTTTTTGGAGACAGGGGTACTGAAGCTTTCTTT.

This clonotype occurred many times. This sequence joins TRBV10-3 and TRBJ1-1; no reliable D call. The CDR3 runs 14 residues. Germline V CDR1 and CDR2: ENHRY, SYGVKD. The V and J ends lost 0 bases and 0 bases respectively, with 5 bases between them. Here the CDR3 reads CAISESAMNTEAFF. In DNA form, the CDR3 reads TGTGCCATCAGTGAGTCGGCGATGAACACTGAAGCTTTCTTT.

A note on this clonotype: It may be a read error: a sequence one base away is much more abundant. The chain carries TRBV25-1 and TRBJ1-2, with a tentative D call TRBD1 (5 bases). The CDR3 sequence is 15 residues long. V lost 3 bases, J lost 3 bases, and 14 bases lay in between. Per the germline V gene, CDR1 is MGHDK and CDR2 is SYGVNS. CDR3 coding DNA: TGTGCCAGCAGTGACAGGGAAGCTGTAGACTATGGCTACACCTTC. Residues: CASSDREAVDYGYTF.

In its sample, this clonotype was seen many times. The genes are TRBV7-6 and TRBJ1-6; 7 bases agree with TRBD1. Germline loops: CDR1 SGHVS, CDR2 FNYEAQ. V shed 5 bases and J 7 bases; nucleotides not matched to a gene: 8. This CDR3 has 15 residues. The CDR3 spells CASSKTGAINSPLHF. The CDR3 nucleotides read TGTGCCAGCAGCAAAACAGGGGCGATCAATTCACCCCTCCACTTT.

This clonotype was counted between two and nine times. The chain is built from TRBV15 and TRBJ2-5; TRBD1 might be the D (5 bases). Trimming took 5 bases from V and 2 from J, leaving 18 bases between them. The CDR3 has 16 residues. CDR1 LNHNV and CDR2 YYDKDF come from the germline V gene (reference sequence). The CDR3 sequence is CATSGRTTPQQETQYF. CDR3 DNA sequence: TGTGCCACCAGCGGAAGGACAACACCCCAACAAGAGACCCAGTACTTC.

This clonotype came up many times. The chain combines TRBV14 with TRBJ1-1; D remains unclear. V was shortened by 1 base and J by 7 bases, with 10 bases between the two germline ends. The CDR3 consists of 13 residues. Germline CDR1 SGHDN, CDR2 FVKESK. The CDR3, as DNA: TGTGCCAGCAGCCAAGGAGTTTGGAGTGAAGCTTTCTTT. The encoded protein is CASSQGVWSEAFF.